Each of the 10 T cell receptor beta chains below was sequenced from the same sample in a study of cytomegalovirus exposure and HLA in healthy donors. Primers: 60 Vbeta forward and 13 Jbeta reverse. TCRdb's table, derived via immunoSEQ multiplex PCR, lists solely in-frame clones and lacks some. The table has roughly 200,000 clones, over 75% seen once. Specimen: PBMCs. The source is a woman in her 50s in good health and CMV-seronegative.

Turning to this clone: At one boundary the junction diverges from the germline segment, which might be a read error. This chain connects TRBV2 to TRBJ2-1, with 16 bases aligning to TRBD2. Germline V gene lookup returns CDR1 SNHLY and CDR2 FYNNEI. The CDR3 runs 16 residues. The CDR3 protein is CASREGTSGRAGEQFF. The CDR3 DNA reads TGTGCCAGCAGGGAAGGGACTAGCGGGAGGGCAGGGGAGCAGTTCTTC.

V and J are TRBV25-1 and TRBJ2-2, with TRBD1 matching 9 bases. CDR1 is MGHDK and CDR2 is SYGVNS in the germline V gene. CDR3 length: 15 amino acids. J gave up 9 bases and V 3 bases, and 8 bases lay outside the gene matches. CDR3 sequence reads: CASSEGQGRIRELFF. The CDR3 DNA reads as TGTGCCAGCAGTGAGGGACAGGGACGCATCAGGGAGCTGTTTTTT.

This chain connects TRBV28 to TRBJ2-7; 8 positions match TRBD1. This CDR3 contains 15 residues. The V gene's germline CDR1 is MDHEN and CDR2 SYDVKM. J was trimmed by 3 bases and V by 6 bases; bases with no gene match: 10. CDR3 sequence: CASRGTGTGIYEQYF. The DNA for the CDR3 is TGTGCCAGCAGAGGAACCGGGACAGGAATCTACGAGCAGTACTTC.

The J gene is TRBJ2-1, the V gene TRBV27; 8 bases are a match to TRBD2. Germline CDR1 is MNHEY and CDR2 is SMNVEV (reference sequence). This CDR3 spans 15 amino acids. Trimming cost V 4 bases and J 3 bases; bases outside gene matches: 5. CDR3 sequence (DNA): TGTGCCAGCAGTTCCTCTGCGGGAGGCTACAATGAGCAGTTCTTC. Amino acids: CASSSSAGGYNEQFF.

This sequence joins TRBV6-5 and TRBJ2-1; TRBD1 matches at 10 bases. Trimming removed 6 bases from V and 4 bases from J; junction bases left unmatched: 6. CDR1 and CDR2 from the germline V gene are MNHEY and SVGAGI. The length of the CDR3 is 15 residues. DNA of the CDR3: TGTGCCAGCAGCTTGGACAGGGGGAGTTACAATGAGCAGTTCTTC. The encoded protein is CASSLDRGSYNEQFF.

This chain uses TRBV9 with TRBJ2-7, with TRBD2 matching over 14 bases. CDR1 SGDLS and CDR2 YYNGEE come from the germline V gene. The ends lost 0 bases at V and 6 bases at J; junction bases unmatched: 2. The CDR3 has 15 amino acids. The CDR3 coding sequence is TGTGCCAGCAGCGTAGGGGGACTAGCGGGAGTCGAGCAGTACTTC. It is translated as CASSVGGLAGVEQYF.

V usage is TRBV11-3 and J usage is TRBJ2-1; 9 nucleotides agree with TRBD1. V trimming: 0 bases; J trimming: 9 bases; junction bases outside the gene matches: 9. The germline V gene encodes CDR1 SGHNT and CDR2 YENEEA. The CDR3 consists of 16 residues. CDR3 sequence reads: CASSLESGTGIIEQFF. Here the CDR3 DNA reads TGTGCCAGCAGCTTAGAATCCGGGACAGGGATTATTGAGCAGTTCTTC.

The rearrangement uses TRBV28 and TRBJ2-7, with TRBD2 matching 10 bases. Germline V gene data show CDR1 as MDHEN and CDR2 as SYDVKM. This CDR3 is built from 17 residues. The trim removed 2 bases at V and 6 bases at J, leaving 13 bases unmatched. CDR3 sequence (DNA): TGTGCCAGCAGTTTAGACCCCCTCAAGCGGGAGGGCCTCGAGCAGTACTTC. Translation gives CASSLDPLKREGLEQYF.

CDR3 DNA sequence: TGTGCCAGCAGTTTCCGCTATAAATATGAGCAGTTCTTC. Translation: CASSFRYKYEQFF. The rearrangement links TRBV28 to TRBJ2-1; D remains unclear. Germline V CDR1 and CDR2: MDHEN, SYDVKM. V lost 3 bases, J lost 8 bases, and 11 bases lay in between. The CDR3 covers 13 residues.

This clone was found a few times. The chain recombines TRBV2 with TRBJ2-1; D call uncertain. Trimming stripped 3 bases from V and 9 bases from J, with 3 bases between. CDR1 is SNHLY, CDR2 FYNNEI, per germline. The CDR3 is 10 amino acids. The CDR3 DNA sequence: TGTGCCAGCAGTGATATTGAGCAGTTCTTC. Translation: CASSDIEQFF.